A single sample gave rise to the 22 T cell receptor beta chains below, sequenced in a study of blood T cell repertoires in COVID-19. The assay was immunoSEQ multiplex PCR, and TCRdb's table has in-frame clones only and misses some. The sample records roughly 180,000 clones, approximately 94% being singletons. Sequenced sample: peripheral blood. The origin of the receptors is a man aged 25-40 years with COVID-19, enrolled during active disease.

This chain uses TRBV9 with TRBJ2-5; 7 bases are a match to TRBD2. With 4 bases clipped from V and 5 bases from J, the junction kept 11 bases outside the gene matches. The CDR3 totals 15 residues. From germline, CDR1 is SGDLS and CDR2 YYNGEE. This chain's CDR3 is CASSSRLAVGETQYF. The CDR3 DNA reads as TGTGCCAGCAGCTCCCGCCTAGCGGTGGGTGAGACCCAGTACTTC. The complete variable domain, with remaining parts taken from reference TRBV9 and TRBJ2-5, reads DSGVTQTPKHLITATGQRVTLRCSPRSGDLSVYWYQQSLDQGLQFLIQYYNGEERAKGNILERFSAQQFPDLHSELNLSSLELGDSALYFCASSSRLAVGETQYFGPGTRLLVL.

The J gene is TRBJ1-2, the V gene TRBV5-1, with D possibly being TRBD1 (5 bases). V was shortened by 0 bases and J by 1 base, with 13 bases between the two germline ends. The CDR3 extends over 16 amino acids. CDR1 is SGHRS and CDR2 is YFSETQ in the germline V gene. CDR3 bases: TGCGCCAGCAGCTTGGAATTCGTGACAGTTAACTATGGCTACACCTTC. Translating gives CASSLEFVTVNYGYTF.

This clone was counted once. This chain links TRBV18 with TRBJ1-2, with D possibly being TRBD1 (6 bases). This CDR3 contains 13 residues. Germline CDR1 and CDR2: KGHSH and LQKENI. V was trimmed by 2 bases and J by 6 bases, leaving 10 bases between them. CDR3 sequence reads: CASSPSPGDGYTF. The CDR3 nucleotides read TGTGCCAGCTCACCATCCCCAGGGGATGGCTACACCTTC.

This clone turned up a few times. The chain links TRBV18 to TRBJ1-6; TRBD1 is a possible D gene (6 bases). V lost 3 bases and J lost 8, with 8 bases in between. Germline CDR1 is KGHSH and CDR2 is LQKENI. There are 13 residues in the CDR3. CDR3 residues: CASSPPGDSPLHF. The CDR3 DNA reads TGTGCCAGCTCACCTCCAGGGGATTCACCCCTCCACTTT.

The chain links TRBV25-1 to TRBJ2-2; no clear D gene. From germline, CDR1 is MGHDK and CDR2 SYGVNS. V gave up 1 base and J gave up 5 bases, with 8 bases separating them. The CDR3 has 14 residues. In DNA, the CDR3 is TGTGCCAGCAGTGAATCTGGGCTAACCGGGGAGCTGTTTTTT. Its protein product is CASSESGLTGELFF.

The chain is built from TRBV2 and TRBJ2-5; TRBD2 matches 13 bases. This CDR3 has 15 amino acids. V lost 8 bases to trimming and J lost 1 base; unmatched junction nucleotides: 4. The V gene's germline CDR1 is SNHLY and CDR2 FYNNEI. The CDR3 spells CASGLAGASQETQYF. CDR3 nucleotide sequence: TGTGCCAGCGGACTAGCGGGGGCCTCCCAAGAGACCCAGTACTTC.

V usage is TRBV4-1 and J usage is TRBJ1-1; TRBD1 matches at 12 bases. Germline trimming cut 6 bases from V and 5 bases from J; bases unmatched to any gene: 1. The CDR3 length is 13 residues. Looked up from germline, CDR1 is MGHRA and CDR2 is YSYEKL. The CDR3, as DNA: TGCGCCAGCAGGGGACAGGGGGCTACTGAAGCTTTCTTT. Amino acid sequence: CASRGQGATEAFF.

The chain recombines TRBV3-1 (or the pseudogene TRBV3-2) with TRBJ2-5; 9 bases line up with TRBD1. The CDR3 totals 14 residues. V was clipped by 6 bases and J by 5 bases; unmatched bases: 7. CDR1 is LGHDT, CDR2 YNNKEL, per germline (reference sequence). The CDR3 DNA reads TGTGCCAGCAGTACACAGGGGGCCGGGGAGACCCAGTACTTC. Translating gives CASSTQGAGETQYF.

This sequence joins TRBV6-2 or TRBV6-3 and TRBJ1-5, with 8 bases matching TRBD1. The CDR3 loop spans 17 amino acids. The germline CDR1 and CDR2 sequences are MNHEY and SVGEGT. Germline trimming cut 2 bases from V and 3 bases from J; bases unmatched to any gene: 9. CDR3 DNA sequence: TGTGCCAGCAGTTACCATACCGGGACAGGAAACAATCAGCCCCAGCATTTT. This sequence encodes CASSYHTGTGNNQPQHF.

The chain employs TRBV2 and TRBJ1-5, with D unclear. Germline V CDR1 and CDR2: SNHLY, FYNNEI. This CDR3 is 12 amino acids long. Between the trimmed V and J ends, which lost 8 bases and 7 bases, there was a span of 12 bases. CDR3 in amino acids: CASQTDGQPQHF. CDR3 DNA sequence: TGTGCCAGCCAAACCGACGGGCAGCCCCAGCATTTT. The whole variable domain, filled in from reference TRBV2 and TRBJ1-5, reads EPEVTQTPSHQVTQMGQEVILRCVPISNHLYFYWYRQILGQKVEFLVSFYNNEISEKSEIFDDQFSVERPDGSNFTLKIRSTKLEDSAMYFCASQTDGQPQHFGDGTRLSIL.

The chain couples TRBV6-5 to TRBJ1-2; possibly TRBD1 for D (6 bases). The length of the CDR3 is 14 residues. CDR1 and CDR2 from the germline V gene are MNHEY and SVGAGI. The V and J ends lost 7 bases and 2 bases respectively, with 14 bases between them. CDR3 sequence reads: CASTPTGANYGYTF. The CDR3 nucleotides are TGTGCCAGCACCCCGACAGGAGCAAACTATGGCTACACCTTC.

As DNA, the CDR3 is TGTGCCATCCGCCGACAGACCAATCAGCCCCAGCATTTT. This sequence encodes CAIRRQTNQPQHF. The chain carries TRBV10-3 and TRBJ1-5; a weak D match, TRBD1 (5 bases). CDR1 and CDR2 (germline): ENHRY, SYGVKD. The V and J ends lost 8 bases and 3 bases respectively, with 11 bases between them. This CDR3 is 13 amino acids long.

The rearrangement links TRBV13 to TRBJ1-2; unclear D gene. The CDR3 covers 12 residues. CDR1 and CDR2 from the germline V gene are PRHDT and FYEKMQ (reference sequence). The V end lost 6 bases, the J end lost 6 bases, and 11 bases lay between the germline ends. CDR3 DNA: TGTGCCAGCAGTCCCGGTTTAAATGGCTACACCTTC. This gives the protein CASSPGLNGYTF.

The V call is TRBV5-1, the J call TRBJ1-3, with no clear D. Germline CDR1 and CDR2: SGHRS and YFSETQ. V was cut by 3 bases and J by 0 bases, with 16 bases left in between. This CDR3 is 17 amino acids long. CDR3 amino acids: CASSSGVWESSGNTIYF. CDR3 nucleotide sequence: TGCGCCAGCAGCTCGGGAGTCTGGGAAAGCTCTGGAAACACCATATATTTT.

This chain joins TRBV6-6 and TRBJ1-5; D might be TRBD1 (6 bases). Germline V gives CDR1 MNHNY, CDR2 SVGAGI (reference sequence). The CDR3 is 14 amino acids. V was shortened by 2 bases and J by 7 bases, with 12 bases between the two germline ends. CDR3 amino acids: CASSYGGGGQPQHF. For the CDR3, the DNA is TGTGCCAGCAGTTACGGGGGGGGCGGACAGCCCCAGCATTTT.

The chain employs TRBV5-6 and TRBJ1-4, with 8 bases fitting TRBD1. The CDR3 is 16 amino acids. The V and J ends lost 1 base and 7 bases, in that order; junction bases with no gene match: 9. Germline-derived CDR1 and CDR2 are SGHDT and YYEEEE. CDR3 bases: TGTGCCAGCAGCTTGAGGGTGACAGGGGTTGGTGAAAAACTGTTTTTT. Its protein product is CASSLRVTGVGEKLFF.

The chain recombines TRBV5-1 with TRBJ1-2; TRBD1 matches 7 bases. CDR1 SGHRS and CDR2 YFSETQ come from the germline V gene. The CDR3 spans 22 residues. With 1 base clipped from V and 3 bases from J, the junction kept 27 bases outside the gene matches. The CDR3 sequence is CASSLPTSGQKATSTNYYGYTF. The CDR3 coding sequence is TGCGCCAGCAGCTTGCCTACGTCGGGACAGAAGGCGACGTCAACTAACTACTATGGCTACACCTTC.

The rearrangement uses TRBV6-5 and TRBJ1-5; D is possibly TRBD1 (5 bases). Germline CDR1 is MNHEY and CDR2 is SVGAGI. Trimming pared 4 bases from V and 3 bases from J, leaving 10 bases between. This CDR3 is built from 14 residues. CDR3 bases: TGTGCCAGCAGTTCAGGGAGGGCCAATCAGCCCCAGCATTTT. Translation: CASSSGRANQPQHF.

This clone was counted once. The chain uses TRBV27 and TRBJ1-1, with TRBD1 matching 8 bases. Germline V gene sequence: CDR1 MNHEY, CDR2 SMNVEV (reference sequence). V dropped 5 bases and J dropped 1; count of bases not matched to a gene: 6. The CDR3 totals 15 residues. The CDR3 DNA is TGTGCCAGCAGTCCGGACAGGGTCCCGAACACTGAAGCTTTCTTT. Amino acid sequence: CASSPDRVPNTEAFF.

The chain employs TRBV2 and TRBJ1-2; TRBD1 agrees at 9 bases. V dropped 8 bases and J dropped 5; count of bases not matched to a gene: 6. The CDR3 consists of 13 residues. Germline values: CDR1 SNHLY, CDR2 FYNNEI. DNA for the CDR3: TGTGCCAGCTCCCGGACAGGGGAATATGGCTACACCTTC. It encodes CASSRTGEYGYTF.

The CDR3 DNA reads TGTGCCAGCAGAAAGTCCGGCGGAACCAATGAGCAGTTCTTC. Protein product: CASRKSGGTNEQFF. The V call is TRBV6-4, the J call TRBJ2-1; D remains ambiguous. Trimming took 6 bases from V and 6 from J, leaving 15 bases between them. The CDR3 covers 14 residues. Germline V gene sequence: CDR1 MRHNA, CDR2 SNTAGT.

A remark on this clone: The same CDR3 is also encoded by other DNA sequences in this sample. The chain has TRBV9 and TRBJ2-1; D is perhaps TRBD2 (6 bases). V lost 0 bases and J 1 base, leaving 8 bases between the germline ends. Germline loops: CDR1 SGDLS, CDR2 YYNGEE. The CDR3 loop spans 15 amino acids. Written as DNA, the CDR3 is TGTGCCAGCAGCGTAGGTGGGGGGTCCTACAATGAGCAGTTCTTC. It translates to CASSVGGGSYNEQFF.